A selection of T cell receptor beta chains follows, all from one sample in a study of shared clonotypes between healthy human individuals. TCRdb's copy holds only in-frame clones and misses some; the assay was immunoSEQ multiplex PCR. This table has roughly 450,000 clones, roughly 78% appearing once. The sample was PBMCs. Receptor source: a woman aged 35 to 49 in good health. Some clones in this sample may be carry-over from other donors' samples. The CDR3 runs from the conserved cysteine through the conserved F or W. A D gene is named only where the DNA matches it firmly. Rows give clone size only sometimes, using once, few, many, or a class for an expanded clone.

j_gene	d_gene	v_gene	abundance	CDR3aa	CDR3nt
TRBJ2-3	-	TRBV30	-	CAWSWDTDTQYF	TGTGCCTGGAGTTGGGACACAGATACGCAGTATTTT
TRBJ2-1	-	TRBV4-3	once	CASSGRGSSYNEQFF	TGCGCCAGCAGCGGCCGGGGTAGCTCCTACAATGAGCAGTTCTTC
TRBJ2-3	-	TRBV27	few	CASSSDNTDTQYF	TGTGCCAGCAGTTCGGACAACACAGATACGCAGTATTTT
TRBJ1-6	-	TRBV6-6	-	CASSYMGRESPLHF	TGTGCCAGCAGTTACATGGGCAGGGAATCACCCCTCCACTTT
TRBJ2-7	-	TRBV28	few	CASSSGSLKKGHQVLYEQYF	TGTGCCAGCAGTTCGGGAAGCTTGAAAAAGGGACACCAAGTCCTCTACGAGCAGTACTTC
TRBJ2-3	TRBD2	TRBV27	-	CATEIHSGRTDTQYF	TGTGCCACCGAGATCCATAGCGGGAGGACCGATACGCAGTATTTT
TRBJ1-5	TRBD1	TRBV10-3	-	CAISEGRGQGQPQHF	TGTGCCATCAGTGAGGGAAGGGGGCAGGGTCAGCCCCAGCATTTT
TRBJ2-7	-	TRBV11-2	-	CASSLASVGGPYF	TGTGCCAGCAGCTTAGCGAGCGTCGGGGGACCGTACTTC
TRBJ2-5	TRBD1	TRBV25-1	many	CASSVETGGETQYF	TGTGCCAGCAGTGTGGAGACAGGGGGAGAGACCCAGTACTTC
TRBJ2-7	-	TRBV7-3	-	CASSLSAGRSYEQYF	TGTGCCAGCAGCTTATCGGCGGGGCGCTCCTACGAGCAGTACTTC
TRBJ2-5	-	TRBV18	few	CASSPAGETQYF	TGTGCCAGCTCGCCCGCAGGAGAGACCCAGTACTTC
TRBJ2-7	-	TRBV7-8	-	CASSLLRGLNYEQYF	TGTGCCAGCAGCTTATTGAGGGGATTGAACTACGAGCAGTACTTC
TRBJ1-1	TRBD1	TRBV10-3	-	CAIKPTGEDTEAFF	TGTGCCATCAAACCGACAGGGGAGGACACTGAAGCTTTCTTT
TRBJ2-5	TRBD2	TRBV28	-	CASSLLTSGAQETQYF	TGTGCCAGCAGTTTATTGACTAGCGGGGCGCAAGAGACCCAGTACTTC
TRBJ2-7	TRBD2	TRBV7-9	-	CASSLEAGREQYF	TGTGCCAGCAGCTTAGAAGCGGGGCGCGAGCAGTACTTC
TRBJ1-5	TRBD1	TRBV27	-	CASSLSTGPRQPQHF	TGTGCCAGCAGTTTATCGACAGGGCCCCGTCAGCCCCAGCATTTT
TRBJ2-2	TRBD1	TRBV7-9	-	CASSPRDRRTGELFF	TGTGCCAGCAGCCCTCGGGACAGGCGCACCGGGGAGCTGTTTTTT
TRBJ2-2	TRBD2	TRBV5-5	few	CASRPGLAGGNPRPGELFF	TGTGCCAGCAGACCCGGACTAGCGGGAGGGAACCCACGCCCCGGGGAGCTGTTTTTT
TRBJ1-1	-	TRBV6-6	-	CASSYRWTEAFF	TGTGCCAGCAGTTATAGGTGGACTGAAGCTTTCTTT
TRBJ1-4	TRBD1	TRBV25-1	-	CASSEGLQGAGEKLFF	TGTGCCAGCAGTGAAGGGTTACAGGGGGCTGGGGAAAAACTGTTTTTT
TRBJ1-1	-	TRBV29-1	few	CSVDTDEAFF	TGCAGCGTTGATACAGACGAAGCTTTCTTT
TRBJ2-7	-	TRBV6-5	-	CASSRSRYEQYF	TGTGCCAGCAGTCGCAGCCGGTACGAGCAGTACTTC
TRBJ2-7	-	TRBV11-3	once	CASSLGSASIYEQYF	TGTGCCAGCAGCTTAGGGTCAGCCTCGATCTACGAGCAGTACTTC
TRBJ2-3	-	TRBV6-6	once	CASSPSRLMGTQYF	TGTGCCAGCAGTCCCAGCCGTCTGATGGGTACGCAGTATTTT
TRBJ2-1	-	TRBV5-1	-	CASSLGMADNEQFF	TGCGCCAGCAGCCTCGGAATGGCGGACAATGAGCAGTTCTTC
TRBJ1-1	TRBD1	TRBV5-6	-	CASSLVPGQGAFF	TGTGCCAGCAGCTTGGTACCGGGACAGGGAGCTTTCTTT
TRBJ2-2	TRBD1	TRBV11-3	-	CASSFQGAGGTGELFF	TGTGCCAGCAGCTTCCAGGGGGCTGGTGGCACCGGGGAGCTGTTTTTT
TRBJ2-5	-	TRBV28	-	CASSDRALPETQYF	TGTGCCAGCAGCGATAGGGCCCTCCCAGAGACCCAGTACTTC
TRBJ1-5	-	TRBV6-1	once	CASLGRELNQPQHF	TGTGCCAGCCTTGGACGAGAGCTCAATCAGCCCCAGCATTTT
TRBJ2-7	TRBD2	TRBV15	-	CATSIQLLANEQYF	TGTGCCACCAGCATCCAGTTACTAGCGAACGAGCAGTACTTC
TRBJ2-1	-	TRBV6-4	-	CASTQPSGRTYNEQFF	TGTGCCAGCACCCAACCGTCCGGGCGGACCTACAATGAGCAGTTCTTC
TRBJ2-1	-	TRBV2	few	CASSEAGAIYNEQFF	TGTGCCAGCAGTGAGGCCGGGGCCATCTACAATGAGCAGTTCTTC